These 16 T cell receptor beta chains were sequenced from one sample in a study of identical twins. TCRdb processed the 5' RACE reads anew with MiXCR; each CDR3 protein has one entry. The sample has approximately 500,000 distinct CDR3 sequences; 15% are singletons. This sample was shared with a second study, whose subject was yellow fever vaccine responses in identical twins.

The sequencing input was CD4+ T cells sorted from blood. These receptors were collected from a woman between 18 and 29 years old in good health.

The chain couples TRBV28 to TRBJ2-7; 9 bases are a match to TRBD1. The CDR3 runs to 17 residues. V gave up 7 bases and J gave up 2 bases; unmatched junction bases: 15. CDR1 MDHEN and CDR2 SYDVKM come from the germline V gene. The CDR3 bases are TGTGCCAGCACTCCTAACGCCGGGACAGGGTCCCCCTACGAGCAGTACGTC. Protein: CASTPNAGTGSPYEQYV.

The CDR3 DNA sequence: TGTGCCAGTAGTAGTGGACCTTACACTGAAGCTTTCTTT. Translated, it gives CASSSGPYTEAFF. The chain combines TRBV19 with TRBJ1-1; D is undetermined. CDR3 length equals 13 residues. From germline, CDR1 is LNHDA and CDR2 SQIVND (reference sequence). The germline V and J ends were trimmed by 4 bases and 3 bases, with 9 bases remaining between them.

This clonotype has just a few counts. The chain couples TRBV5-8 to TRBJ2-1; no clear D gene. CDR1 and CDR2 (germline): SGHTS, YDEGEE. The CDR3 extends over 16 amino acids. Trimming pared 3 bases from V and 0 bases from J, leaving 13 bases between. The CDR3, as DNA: TGTGCCAGCAGCTCTGGGATCATCCGCTCCTACAATGAGCAGTTCTTC. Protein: CASSSGIIRSYNEQFF.

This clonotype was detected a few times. The CDR3 region is CASSATGGAETQYF. The CDR3 bases are TGTGCCAGCAGTGCCACAGGGGGCGCCGAGACCCAGTACTTC. The gene calls are TRBV6-4 and TRBJ2-5; the match to TRBD1 covers 9 bases. Trimming took 4 bases from V and 5 from J; bases not matched to a gene: 5. CDR1 MRHNA and CDR2 SNTAGT come from the germline V gene. This CDR3 has 14 amino acids.

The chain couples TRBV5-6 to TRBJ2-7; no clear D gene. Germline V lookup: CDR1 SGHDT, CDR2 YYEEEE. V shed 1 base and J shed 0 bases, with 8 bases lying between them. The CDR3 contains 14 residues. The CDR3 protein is CASSLSRLSYEQYF. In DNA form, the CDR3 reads TGTGCCAGCAGCTTGAGTCGGCTCTCCTACGAGCAGTACTTC.

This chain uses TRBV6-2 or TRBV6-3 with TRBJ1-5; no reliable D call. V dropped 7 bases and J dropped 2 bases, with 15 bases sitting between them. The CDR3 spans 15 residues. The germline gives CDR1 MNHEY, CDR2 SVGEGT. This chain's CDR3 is CASKAGLKGNQPQHF. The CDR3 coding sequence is TGTGCCAGCAAAGCGGGCCTAAAGGGCAATCAGCCCCAGCATTTT.

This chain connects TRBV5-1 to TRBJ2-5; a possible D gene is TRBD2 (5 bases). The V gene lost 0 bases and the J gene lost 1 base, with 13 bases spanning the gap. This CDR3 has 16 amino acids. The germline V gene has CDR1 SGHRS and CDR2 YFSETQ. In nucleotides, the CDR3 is TGCGCCAGCAGCTTGGCCGGGTCAGCGGCCCAAGAGACCCAGTACTTC. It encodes CASSLAGSAAQETQYF.

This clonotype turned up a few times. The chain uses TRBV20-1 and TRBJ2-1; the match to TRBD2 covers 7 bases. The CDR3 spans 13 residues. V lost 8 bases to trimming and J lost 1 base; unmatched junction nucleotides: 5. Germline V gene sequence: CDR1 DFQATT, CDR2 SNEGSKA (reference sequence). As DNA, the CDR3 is TGCAGTAGCCGCGGGAGTTCCTACAATGAGCAGTTCTTC. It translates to CSSRGSSYNEQFF.

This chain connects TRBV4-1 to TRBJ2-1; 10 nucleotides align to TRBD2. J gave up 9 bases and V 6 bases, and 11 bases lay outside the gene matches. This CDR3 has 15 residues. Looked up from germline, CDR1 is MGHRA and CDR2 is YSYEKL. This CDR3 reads CASSGGGLAGVEQFF. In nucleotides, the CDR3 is TGCGCCAGCAGTGGCGGGGGGCTAGCGGGGGTTGAGCAGTTCTTC.

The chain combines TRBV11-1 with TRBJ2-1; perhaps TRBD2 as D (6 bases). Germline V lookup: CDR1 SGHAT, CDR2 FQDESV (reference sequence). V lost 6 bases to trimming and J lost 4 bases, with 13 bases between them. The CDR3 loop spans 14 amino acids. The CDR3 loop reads CASSFPREYNEQFF. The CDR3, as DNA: TGTGCCAGCAGTTTCCCGCGGGAATACAATGAGCAGTTCTTC.

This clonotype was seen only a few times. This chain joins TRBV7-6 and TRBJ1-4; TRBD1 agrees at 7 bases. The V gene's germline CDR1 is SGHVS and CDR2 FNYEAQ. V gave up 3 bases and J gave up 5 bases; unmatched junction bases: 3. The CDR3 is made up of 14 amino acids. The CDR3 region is CASSFTGVNEKLFF. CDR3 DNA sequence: TGTGCCAGCAGCTTCACAGGGGTGAATGAAAAACTGTTTTTT.

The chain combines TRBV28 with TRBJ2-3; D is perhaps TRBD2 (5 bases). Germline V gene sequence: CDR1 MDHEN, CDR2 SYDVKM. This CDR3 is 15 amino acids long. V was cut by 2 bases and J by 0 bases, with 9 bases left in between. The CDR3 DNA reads TGTGCCAGCAGTTTAAAGCGGTCTAGCACAGATACGCAGTATTTT. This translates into CASSLKRSSTDTQYF.

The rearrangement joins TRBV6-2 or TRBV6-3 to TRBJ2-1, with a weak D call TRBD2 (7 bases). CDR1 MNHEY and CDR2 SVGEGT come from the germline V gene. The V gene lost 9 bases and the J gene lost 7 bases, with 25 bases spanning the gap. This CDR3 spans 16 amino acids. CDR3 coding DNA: TGTGCCAGTCACATGCGCCGGGGGGCAGCGGGAAATGAGCAGTTCTTC. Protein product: CASHMRRGAAGNEQFF.

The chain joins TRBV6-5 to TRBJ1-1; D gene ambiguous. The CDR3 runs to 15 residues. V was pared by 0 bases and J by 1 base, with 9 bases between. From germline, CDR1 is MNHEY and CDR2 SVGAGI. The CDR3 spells CASSYSGNWNTEAFF. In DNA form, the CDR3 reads TGTGCCAGCAGTTACTCGGGGAACTGGAACACTGAAGCTTTCTTT.

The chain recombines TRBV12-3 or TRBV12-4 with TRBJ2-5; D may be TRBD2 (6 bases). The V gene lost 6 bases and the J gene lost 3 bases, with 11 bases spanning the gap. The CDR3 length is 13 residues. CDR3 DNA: TGTGCCAGCAGATTGTGGGAGGAAGAGACCCAGTACTTC. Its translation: CASRLWEEETQYF.

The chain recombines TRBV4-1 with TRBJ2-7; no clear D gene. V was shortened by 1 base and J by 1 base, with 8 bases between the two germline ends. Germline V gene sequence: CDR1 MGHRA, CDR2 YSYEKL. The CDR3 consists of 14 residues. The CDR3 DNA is TGCGCCAGCAGCCAAGTCGGCGGATCCTACGAGCAGTACTTC. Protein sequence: CASSQVGGSYEQYF.